The 16 T cell receptor beta chains presented below share a single source sample, sequenced in a study of response to subunit inactivated influenza vaccine. TCRdb itself ran the RT-PCR reads through MiXCR, one entry per CDR3 protein. The sample lists about 780,000 distinct CDR3 sequences; around 18% were seen once. Sequenced material: PBMCs from blood, taken roughly 5 days after vaccination. The origin of the receptors is a man aged 45-65 years who received an inactivated influenza vaccine.

This clonotype was seen many times. This rearrangement joins TRBV27 to TRBJ2-5, with D uncertain. There are 16 residues in the CDR3. Germline V lookup: CDR1 MNHEY, CDR2 SMNVEV (reference sequence). V shed 2 bases and J shed 5 bases, with 18 bases lying between them. The CDR3 region is CASSLTFPGRGETQYF. The DNA of the CDR3 is TGTGCCAGCAGTTTAACCTTTCCCGGACGTGGCGAGACCCAGTACTTC.

In its sample, this clonotype was seen a few times. The gene calls are TRBV4-2 and TRBJ2-1; 9 bases are shared with TRBD2. The V and J ends lost 1 base and 8 bases, in that order; junction bases with no gene match: 6. This CDR3 has 15 residues. Looked up from germline, CDR1 is LGHNA and CDR2 is YNFKEQ. CDR3 sequence: CASSQASGAFDEQFF. CDR3 sequence (DNA): TGTGCCAGCAGCCAAGCTAGCGGGGCTTTCGATGAGCAGTTCTTC.

V gene TRBV10-2 combines with J gene TRBJ1-4; 7 bases line up with TRBD1. After removal of 0 bases from V and 8 bases from J, the junction contained 9 bases not matched to a gene. This CDR3 spans 16 amino acids. Germline lookup yields CDR1 WSHSY and CDR2 SAAADI. CDR3 residues: CASSESIFRGGEKLFF. CDR3 nucleotide sequence: TGCGCCAGCAGTGAGTCGATTTTCAGGGGGGGCGAAAAACTGTTTTTT.

This clonotype was counted a few times. The chain links TRBV5-4 to TRBJ2-3; D is possibly TRBD2 (5 bases). Trimming shortened V by 4 bases and J by 1 base, and 13 bases separated the two germline ends. Germline V gene sequence: CDR1 SGHNT, CDR2 YYREEE (reference sequence). This CDR3 contains 15 residues. This CDR3 is CASSRDRVGTDTQYF. The CDR3 region has the DNA TGTGCCAGCAGCCGGGATCGGGTAGGCACAGATACGCAGTATTTT. Based on the CDR3 plus reference TRBV5-4 and TRBJ2-3, the full variable domain is ETGVTQSPTHLIKTRGQQVTLRCSSQSGHNTVSWYQQALGQGPQFIFQYYREEENGRGNFPPRFSGLQFPNYSSELNVNALELDDSALYLCASSRDRVGTDTQYFGPGTRLTVL.

The genes are TRBV4-3 and TRBJ2-1, with TRBD1 matching 7 bases. Germline loops: CDR1 LGHNA, CDR2 YSLEER. Germline trimming cut 0 bases from V and 7 bases from J; bases unmatched to any gene: 9. The CDR3 is 16 amino acids. CDR3: CASSQDWIKQGNEQFF. The CDR3 coding sequence is TGCGCCAGCAGCCAAGATTGGATCAAACAGGGGAATGAGCAGTTCTTC.

This chain joins TRBV20-1 and TRBJ2-1; maybe TRBD2 (6 bases). CDR3 size: 16 residues. V was shortened by 0 bases and J by 4 bases, with 16 bases between the two germline ends. CDR1 and CDR2 from the germline V gene are DFQATT and SNEGSKA (reference sequence). CDR3 in DNA: TGCAGTGCTAGAGATCGGAGAGGGACTTATTACAATGAGCAGTTCTTC. Its protein product is CSARDRRGTYYNEQFF.

This clonotype was counted between two and nine times. This chain connects TRBV29-1 to TRBJ2-5, with 7 positions matching TRBD1. CDR3 length: 13 residues. The trim removed 4 bases at V and 5 bases at J, leaving 7 bases unmatched. From germline, CDR1 is SQVTM and CDR2 ANQGSEA. The CDR3 region is CSVGRTGGETQYF. In nucleotides, the CDR3 is TGCAGCGTTGGACGGACAGGCGGTGAGACCCAGTACTTC.

This clonotype was seen more than once but under ten times. The chain uses TRBV20-1 and TRBJ2-7; 8 positions agree with TRBD2. Germline V lookup: CDR1 DFQATT, CDR2 SNEGSKA (reference sequence). CDR3 size: 12 residues. V dropped 7 bases and J dropped 1; count of bases not matched to a gene: 3. CDR3 amino acids: CSGREGSYEQYF. For the CDR3, the DNA is TGCAGTGGCCGGGAGGGTTCCTACGAGCAGTACTTC.

This clonotype occurred many times. This chain joins TRBV24-1 and TRBJ1-2; D not certain. The CDR3 is 12 amino acids. Germline assignment: CDR1 KGHDR and CDR2 SFDVKD. The V and J ends lost 3 bases and 5 bases respectively, with 6 bases between them. CDR3 in DNA: TGTGCCACCAGTGATCCTTTATATGGCTACACCTTC. Its protein product is CATSDPLYGYTF.

The sample holds a few counts of this clonotype. V and J are TRBV10-3 and TRBJ2-7; TRBD2 matches at 7 bases. Germline trimming cut 0 bases from V and 0 bases from J; bases unmatched to any gene: 5. The V gene's germline CDR1 is ENHRY and CDR2 SYGVKD. This CDR3 comprises 16 residues. CDR3 sequence (DNA): TGTGCCATCAGTGAGTCTGGTAGCGGGTACTCCTACGAGCAGTACTTC. Translation gives CAISESGSGYSYEQYF.

Only a few counts were recorded for this clonotype. The rearrangement joins TRBV28 to TRBJ2-1; 11 positions match TRBD2. The CDR3 spans 15 residues. Unmatched junction bases numbered 5, after V lost 5 bases and J lost 5 bases. Per the germline V gene, CDR1 is MDHEN and CDR2 is SYDVKM. CDR3 DNA: TGTGCCAGCAGTCCGGGACTAGCGGATGACAATGAGCAGTTCTTC. Translating gives CASSPGLADDNEQFF. Using reference TRBV28 and TRBJ2-1 for the parts outside the CDR3, the full variable domain is DVKVTQSSRYLVKRTGEKVFLECVQDMDHENMFWYRQDPGLGLRLIYFSYDVKMKEKGDIPEGYSVSREKKERFSLILESASTNQTSMYLCASSPGLADDNEQFFGPGTRLTVL.

This chain connects TRBV6-5 to TRBJ2-1; D is undetermined. Trimming removed 0 bases from V and 5 bases from J, with 8 bases in between. This CDR3 is built from 14 residues. Germline V CDR1 and CDR2: MNHEY, SVGAGI. CDR3 in DNA: TGTGCCAGCAGTTACTCGGATATAAACAATGAGCAGTTCTTC. This translates into CASSYSDINNEQFF.

This clonotype was seen more than once but under ten times. The chain combines TRBV19 with TRBJ1-4; D gene ambiguous. The CDR3 is made up of 14 amino acids. Germline V gene lookup returns CDR1 LNHDA and CDR2 SQIVND (reference sequence). V was pared by 8 bases and J by 8 bases, with 18 bases between. As DNA, the CDR3 is TGTGCCAGTTCCTCACTCACCTTGTGGGAAAAACTGTTTTTT. It translates to CASSSLTLWEKLFF.

This clonotype was observed a handful of times. The V call is TRBV6-5, the J call TRBJ2-5; a weak D match, TRBD1 (5 bases). V was shortened by 2 bases and J by 5 bases, with 12 bases between the two germline ends. The V gene's germline CDR1 is MNHEY and CDR2 SVGAGI. CDR3 length: 14 residues. Written as DNA, the CDR3 is TGTGCCAGCAGTTACGGGAACAGGCTGGAGACCCAGTACTTC. Protein: CASSYGNRLETQYF.

This clonotype was counted a few times. J is TRBJ2-3 and V is TRBV5-1; the D gene is possibly TRBD1 (5 bases). V lost 3 bases to trimming and J lost 3 bases, with 11 bases between them. Germline CDR1 SGHRS, CDR2 YFSETQ. This CDR3 is 14 amino acids long. Here the CDR3 reads CASSWQGSTDTQYF. Here the CDR3 DNA reads TGCGCCAGCAGCTGGCAGGGTTCAACAGATACGCAGTATTTT.

This clonotype was counted only a few times. The chain recombines TRBV12-3 or TRBV12-4 with TRBJ1-2; possible D gene TRBD1, 5 bases. The germline V and J ends were trimmed by 3 bases and 4 bases, with 12 bases remaining between them. This CDR3 has 14 amino acids. The CDR3 region has the DNA TGTGCCAGCAGTTTTGGGCAGGGACCCTATGGCTACACCTTC. Protein product: CASSFGQGPYGYTF.